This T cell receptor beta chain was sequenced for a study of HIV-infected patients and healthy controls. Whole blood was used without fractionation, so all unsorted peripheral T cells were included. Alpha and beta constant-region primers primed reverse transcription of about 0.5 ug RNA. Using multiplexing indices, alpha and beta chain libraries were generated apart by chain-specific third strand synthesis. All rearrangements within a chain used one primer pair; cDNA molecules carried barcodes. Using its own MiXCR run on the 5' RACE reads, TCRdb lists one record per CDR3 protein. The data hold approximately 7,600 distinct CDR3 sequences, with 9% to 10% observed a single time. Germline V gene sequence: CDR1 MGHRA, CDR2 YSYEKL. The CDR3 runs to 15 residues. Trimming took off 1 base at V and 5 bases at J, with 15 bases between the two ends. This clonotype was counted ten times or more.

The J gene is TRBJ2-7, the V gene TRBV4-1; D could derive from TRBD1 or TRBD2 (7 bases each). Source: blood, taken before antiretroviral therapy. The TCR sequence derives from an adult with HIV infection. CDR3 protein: CASSQVPGGVHEQYF. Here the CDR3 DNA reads TGCGCCAGCAGCCAAGTCCCAGGGGGGGTCCACGAGCAGTACTTC.